This record covers a single TCR beta chain. The sample belongs to a study of blood T cell repertoires in COVID-19. The protocol was immunoSEQ multiplex PCR, while the TCRdb copy is restricted to in-frame clones and leaves out a portion. The sample includes roughly 410,000 clones, about 89% of them seen just once. Sequenced input: peripheral blood. The sequence was collected from a woman aged 60-75 years with COVID-19, enrolled during active disease.

CDR3 DNA sequence: TGTGCCAGCAGTGAATCGGCAGGTTTGGACGAGCAGTACTTC. Translating gives CASSESAGLDEQYF. This sequence joins TRBV2 and TRBJ2-7, with D unclear. Deletions cut 2 bases from V and 5 bases from J, with 13 bases between. The CDR3 extends over 14 amino acids. The germline gives CDR1 SNHLY, CDR2 FYNNEI.